Reported below is one T cell receptor (beta chain). This sample was included in a study of regulatory dendritic cells for organ transplantation. Only in-frame clones appear in the TCRdb table, and some are missing; sequencing was by immunoSEQ multiplex PCR. The top ten hold approximately 0.39% of the sample, which has 25,000 to 30,000 clones, approximately 81% seen once. The CDR3 covers 15 residues. V was clipped by 6 bases and J by 7 bases; unmatched bases: 11. The germline CDR1 and CDR2 sequences are MGHDK and SYGVNS. This TCR was sampled from a human donor in good health. Sequences were obtained from naive CD8+ T cells from blood. The subset here: CD45RA+ naive T cells. The V and J genes are TRBV25-1 and TRBJ2-2, with TRBD1 matching 7 bases. The CDR3 region has the DNA TGTGCCAGCAGCGAGACAGGGCGCGCTGGCGGGGAGCTGTTTTTT. Translating gives CASSETGRAGGELFF.